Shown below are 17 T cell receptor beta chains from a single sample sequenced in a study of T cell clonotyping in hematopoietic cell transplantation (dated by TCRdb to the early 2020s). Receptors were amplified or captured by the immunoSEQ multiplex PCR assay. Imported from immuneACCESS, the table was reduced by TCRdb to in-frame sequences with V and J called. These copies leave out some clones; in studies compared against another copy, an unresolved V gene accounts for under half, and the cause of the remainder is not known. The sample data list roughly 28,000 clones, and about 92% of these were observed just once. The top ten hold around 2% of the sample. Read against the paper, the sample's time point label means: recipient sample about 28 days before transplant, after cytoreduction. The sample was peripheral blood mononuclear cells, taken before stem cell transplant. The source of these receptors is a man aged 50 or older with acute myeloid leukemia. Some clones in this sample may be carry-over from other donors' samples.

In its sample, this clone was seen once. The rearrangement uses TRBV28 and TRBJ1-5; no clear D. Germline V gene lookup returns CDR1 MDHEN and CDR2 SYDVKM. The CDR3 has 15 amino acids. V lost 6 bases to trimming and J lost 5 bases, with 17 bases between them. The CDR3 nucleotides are TGTGCCAGCAGCCCCCCGGGGAGGGAGGATCAGCCCCAGCATTTT. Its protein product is CASSPPGREDQPQHF.

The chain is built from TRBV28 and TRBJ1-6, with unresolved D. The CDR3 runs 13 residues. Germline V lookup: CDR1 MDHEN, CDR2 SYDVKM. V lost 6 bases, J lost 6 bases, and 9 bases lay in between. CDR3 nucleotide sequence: TGTGCCAGCAGCCGAATCGGTAATTCACCCCTCCACTTT. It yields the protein CASSRIGNSPLHF.

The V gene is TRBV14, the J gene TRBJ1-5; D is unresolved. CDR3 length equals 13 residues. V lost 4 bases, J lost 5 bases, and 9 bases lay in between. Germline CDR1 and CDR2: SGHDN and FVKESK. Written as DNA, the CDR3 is TGTGCCAGCAGCCTCGGGATGGATCAGCCCCAGCATTTT. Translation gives CASSLGMDQPQHF.

The CDR3 DNA follows: TGTGCCAGCAGCTTAACCCACAGGGGGGGTGGCTACACCTTC. It yields the protein CASSLTHRGGGYTF. The chain has TRBV7-2 and TRBJ1-2; 8 nucleotides align to TRBD1. The CDR3 sequence is 14 residues long. After removal of 2 bases from V and 7 bases from J, the junction contained 6 bases not matched to a gene. Germline CDR1 is SGHTA and CDR2 is FQGNSA.

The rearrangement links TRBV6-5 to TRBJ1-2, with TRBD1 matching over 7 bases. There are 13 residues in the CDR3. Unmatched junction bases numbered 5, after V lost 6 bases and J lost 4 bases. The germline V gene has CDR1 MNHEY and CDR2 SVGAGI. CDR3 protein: CASSPQGTYGYTF. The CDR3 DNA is TGTGCCAGCAGCCCACAGGGGACCTATGGCTACACCTTC.

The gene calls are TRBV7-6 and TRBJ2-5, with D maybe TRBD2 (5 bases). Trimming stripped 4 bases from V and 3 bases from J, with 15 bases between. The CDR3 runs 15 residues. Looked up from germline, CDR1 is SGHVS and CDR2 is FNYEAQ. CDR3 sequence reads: CASSSGPSGKETQYF. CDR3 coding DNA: TGTGCCAGCAGCTCCGGGCCTTCGGGGAAAGAGACCCAGTACTTC.

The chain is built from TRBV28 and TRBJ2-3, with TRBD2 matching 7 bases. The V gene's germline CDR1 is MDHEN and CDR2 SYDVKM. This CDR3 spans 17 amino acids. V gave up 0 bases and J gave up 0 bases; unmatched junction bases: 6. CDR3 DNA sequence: TGTGCCAGCAGTTTATGGGTCCGGGGGGACAGCACAGATACGCAGTATTTT. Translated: CASSLWVRGDSTDTQYF. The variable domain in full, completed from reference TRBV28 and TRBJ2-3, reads DVKVTQSSRYLVKRTGEKVFLECVQDMDHENMFWYRQDPGLGLRLIYFSYDVKMKEKGDIPEGYSVSREKKERFSLILESASTNQTSMYLCASSLWVRGDSTDTQYFGPGTRLTVL.

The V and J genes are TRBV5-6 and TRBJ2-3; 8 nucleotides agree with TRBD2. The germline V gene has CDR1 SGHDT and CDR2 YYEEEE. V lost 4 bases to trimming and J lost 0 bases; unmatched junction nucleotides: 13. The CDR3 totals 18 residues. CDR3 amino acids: CASSRSVVAGTSTDTQYF. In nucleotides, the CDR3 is TGTGCCAGCAGCCGTTCGGTAGTAGCGGGGACCAGCACAGATACGCAGTATTTT. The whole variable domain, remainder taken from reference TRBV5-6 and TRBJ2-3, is DAGVTQSPTHLIKTRGQQVTLRCSPKSGHDTVSWYQQALGQGPQFIFQYYEEEERQRGNFPDRFSGHQFPNYSSELNVNALLLGDSALYLCASSRSVVAGTSTDTQYFGPGTRLTVL.

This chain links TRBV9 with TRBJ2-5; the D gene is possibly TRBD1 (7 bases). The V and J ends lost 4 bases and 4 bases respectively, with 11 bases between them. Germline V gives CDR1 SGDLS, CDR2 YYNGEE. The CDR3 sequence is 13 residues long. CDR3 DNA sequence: TGTGCCAGCAGCCCCCAGGGGGGAGAGACCCAGTACTTC. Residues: CASSPQGGETQYF.

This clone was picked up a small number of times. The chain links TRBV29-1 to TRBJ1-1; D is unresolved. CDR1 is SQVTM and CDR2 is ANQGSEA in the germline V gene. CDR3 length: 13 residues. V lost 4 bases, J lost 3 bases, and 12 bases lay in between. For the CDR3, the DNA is TGCAGCGTTGTCCCCCCAGATTACACTGAAGCTTTCTTT. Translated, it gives CSVVPPDYTEAFF.

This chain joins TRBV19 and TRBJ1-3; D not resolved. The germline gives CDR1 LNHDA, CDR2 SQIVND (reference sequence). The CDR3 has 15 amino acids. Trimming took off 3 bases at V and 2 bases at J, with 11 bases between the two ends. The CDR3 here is CASSMGAGPGNTIYF. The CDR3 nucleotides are TGTGCCAGTAGTATGGGAGCAGGCCCTGGAAACACCATATATTTT. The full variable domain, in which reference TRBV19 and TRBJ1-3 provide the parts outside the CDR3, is DGGITQSPKYLFRKEGQNVTLSCEQNLNHDAMYWYRQDPGQGLRLIYYSQIVNDFQKGDIAEGYSVSREKKESFPLTVTSAQKNPTAFYLCASSMGAGPGNTIYFGEGSWLTVV.

In DNA, the CDR3 is TGCGCCAGCAGCCAAGAGGCAGGATGGGAAAACATTCAGTACTTC. Amino acids: CASSQEAGWENIQYF. The chain recombines TRBV4-1 with TRBJ2-4; D gene ambiguous. Trimming left V 0 bases short and J 5 bases short, with 11 bases between. Germline loops: CDR1 MGHRA, CDR2 YSYEKL. CDR3 length: 15 amino acids.

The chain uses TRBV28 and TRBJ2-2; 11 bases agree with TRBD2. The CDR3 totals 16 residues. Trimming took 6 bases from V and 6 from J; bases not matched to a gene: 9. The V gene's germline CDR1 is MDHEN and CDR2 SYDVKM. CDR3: CASSSTSGSRAGELFF. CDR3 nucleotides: TGTGCCAGCAGCTCTACTAGCGGGAGTCGAGCCGGGGAGCTGTTTTTT.

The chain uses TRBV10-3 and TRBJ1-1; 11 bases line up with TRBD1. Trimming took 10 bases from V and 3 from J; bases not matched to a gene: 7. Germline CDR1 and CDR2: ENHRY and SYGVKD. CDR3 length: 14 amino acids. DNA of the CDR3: TGTGCCACGGACCCGGGACAGGGGGACACTGAAGCTTTCTTT. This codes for CATDPGQGDTEAFF.

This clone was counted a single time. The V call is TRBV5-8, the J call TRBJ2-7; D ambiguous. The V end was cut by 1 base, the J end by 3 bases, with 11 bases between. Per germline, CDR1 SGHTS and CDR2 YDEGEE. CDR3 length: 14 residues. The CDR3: CASSLPGQDYEQYF. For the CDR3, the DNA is TGTGCCAGCAGCTTGCCGGGTCAAGACTACGAGCAGTACTTC. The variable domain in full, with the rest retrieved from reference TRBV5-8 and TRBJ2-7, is EAGVTQSPTHLIKTRGQQATLRCSPISGHTSVYWYQQALGLGLQFLLWYDEGEERNRGNFPPRFSGRQFPNYSSELNVNALELEDSALYLCASSLPGQDYEQYFGPGTRLTVT.

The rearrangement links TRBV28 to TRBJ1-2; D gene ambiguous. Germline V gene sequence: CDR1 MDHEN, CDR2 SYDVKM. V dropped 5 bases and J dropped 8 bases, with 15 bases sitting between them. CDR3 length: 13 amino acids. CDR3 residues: CASSGLQVGGYTF. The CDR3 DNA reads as TGTGCCAGCAGTGGCTTGCAAGTCGGCGGCTACACCTTC.

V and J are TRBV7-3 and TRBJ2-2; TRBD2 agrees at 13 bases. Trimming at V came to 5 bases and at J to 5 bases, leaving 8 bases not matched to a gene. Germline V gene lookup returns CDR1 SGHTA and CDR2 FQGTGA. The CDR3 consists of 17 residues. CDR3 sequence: CASSRPGLAGETGELFF. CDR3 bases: TGTGCCAGCAGCCGACCTGGACTAGCGGGGGAGACCGGGGAGCTGTTTTTT.